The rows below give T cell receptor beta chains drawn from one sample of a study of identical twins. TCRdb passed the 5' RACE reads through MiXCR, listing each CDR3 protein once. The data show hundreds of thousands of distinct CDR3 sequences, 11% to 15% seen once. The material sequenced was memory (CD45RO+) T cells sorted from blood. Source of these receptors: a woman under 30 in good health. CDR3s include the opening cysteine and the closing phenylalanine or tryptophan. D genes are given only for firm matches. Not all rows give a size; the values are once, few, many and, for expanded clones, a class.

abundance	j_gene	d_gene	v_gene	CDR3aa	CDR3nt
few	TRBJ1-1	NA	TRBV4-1	CASSPLAGRAFF	TGCGCCAGCAGCCCCCTCGCAGGGCGAGCTTTCTTT
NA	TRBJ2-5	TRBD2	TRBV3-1	CASSQGLAGAPETQYF	TGTGCCAGCAGCCAAGGACTAGCGGGGGCCCCAGAGACCCAGTACTTC
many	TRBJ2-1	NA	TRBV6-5	CASSYLRQAQYNEQFF	TGTGCCAGCAGTTACTTGCGGCAGGCGCAATACAATGAGCAGTTCTTC
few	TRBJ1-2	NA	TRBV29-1	CSVEAVGYGYTF	TGCAGCGTTGAAGCTGTAGGCTATGGCTACACCTTC
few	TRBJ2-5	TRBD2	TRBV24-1	CATGSKLAGLQETQYF	TGTGCCACCGGATCAAAACTAGCGGGCCTACAAGAGACCCAGTACTTC
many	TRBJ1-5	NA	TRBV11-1	CASSLDRGPGGLSNQPQHF	TGTGCCAGCAGCTTAGACCGGGGTCCGGGAGGGCTCAGCAATCAGCCCCAGCATTTT
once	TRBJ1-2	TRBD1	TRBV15	CATSSSDRVGDTF	TGTGCCACCAGCAGTTCCGACAGGGTTGGTGACACCTTC
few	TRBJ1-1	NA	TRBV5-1	CASSSGTGTEAFF	TGCGCCAGCAGCTCCGGGACCGGGACTGAAGCTTTCTTT
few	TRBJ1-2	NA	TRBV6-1	CASRKRVTLYGYTF	TGTGCCAGCAGGAAGAGAGTAACCCTCTATGGCTACACCTTC
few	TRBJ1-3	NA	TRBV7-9	CASSLGSGSGNTIYF	TGTGCCAGCAGCTTAGGGTCCGGTTCCGGAAACACCATATATTTT
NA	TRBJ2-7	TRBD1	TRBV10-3	CAISDPGQGRREQYF	TGTGCCATCAGTGACCCGGGACAGGGGCGGAGGGAGCAGTACTTC
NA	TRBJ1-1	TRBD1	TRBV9	CASSPDRGNSEAFF	TGTGCCAGCAGCCCGGACAGGGGGAACTCTGAAGCTTTCTTT
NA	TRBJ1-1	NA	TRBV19	CASSLRDLGEAFF	TGTGCCAGTAGCCTCCGGGACCTAGGTGAAGCTTTCTTT
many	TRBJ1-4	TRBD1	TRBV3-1	CAARSDRGEKLFF	TGTGCCGCGCGATCGGACAGGGGTGAAAAACTGTTTTTT
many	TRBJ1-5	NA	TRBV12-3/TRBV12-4	CASKLSGDQPQHF	TGTGCCAGCAAATTAAGTGGTGATCAGCCCCAGCATTTT
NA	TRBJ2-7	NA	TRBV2	CASSEYYEQYF	TGTGCCAGCAGTGAATACTACGAGCAGTACTTC
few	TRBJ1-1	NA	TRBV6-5	CASIGNTEAFF	TGTGCGAGCATAGGCAACACTGAAGCTTTCTTT
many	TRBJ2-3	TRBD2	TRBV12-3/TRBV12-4	CASSPPAGGADTQYF	TGTGCCAGCAGTCCCCCAGCGGGGGGCGCGGATACGCAGTATTTT
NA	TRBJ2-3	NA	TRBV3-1	CASRGATHTDTQYF	TGTGCCAGCCGGGGAGCCACACACACAGATACGCAGTATTTT
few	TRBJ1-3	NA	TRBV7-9	CASSLAYPGHSGNTIYF	TGTGCCAGCAGCTTAGCTTATCCGGGACACTCTGGAAACACCATATATTTT
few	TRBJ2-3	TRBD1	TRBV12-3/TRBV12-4	CASSPDRLTDTQYF	TGTGCCAGCAGTCCGGACAGGCTCACAGATACGCAGTATTTT
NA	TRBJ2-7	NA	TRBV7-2	CASSLEKSSYEQYF	TGTGCCAGCAGCTTAGAAAAAAGCTCCTACGAGCAGTACTTC
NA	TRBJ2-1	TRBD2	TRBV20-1	CSARDMGAGGSSGEQFF	TGCAGTGCTAGAGATATGGGGGCGGGAGGTTCGTCCGGTGAGCAGTTCTTC
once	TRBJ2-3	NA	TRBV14	CASSQRGGITDTQYF	TGTGCCAGCAGCCAACGAGGGGGGATCACAGATACGCAGTATTTT
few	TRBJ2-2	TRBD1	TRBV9	CASSVTGGRTGELFF	TGTGCCAGCAGCGTGACAGGGGGCAGGACCGGGGAGCTGTTTTTT
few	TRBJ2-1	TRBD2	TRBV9	CASSVAGGLAGVNEQFF	TGTGCCAGCAGCGTAGCTGGGGGACTAGCGGGGGTTAATGAGCAGTTCTTC
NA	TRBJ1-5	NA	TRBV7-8	CASSPREGGRQPQHF	TGTGCCAGCAGCCCCCGCGAGGGAGGAAGACAGCCCCAGCATTTT
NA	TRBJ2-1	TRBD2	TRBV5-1	CASSFLGTSGSRSYNEQFF	TGCGCCAGCAGCTTCCTCGGGACTAGCGGTTCCCGCTCCTACAATGAGCAGTTCTTC
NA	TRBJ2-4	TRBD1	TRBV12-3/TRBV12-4	CASSRGTGGLSIQYF	TGTGCCAGCAGCCGCGGGACAGGGGGTTTGAGCATTCAGTACTTC
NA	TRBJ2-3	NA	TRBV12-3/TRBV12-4	CASSFGAEVTDTQYF	TGTGCCAGCAGTTTTGGAGCGGAGGTAACAGATACGCAGTATTTT
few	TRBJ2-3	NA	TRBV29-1	CSEVQGYTQYF	TGCAGCGAGGTTCAGGGGTATACGCAGTATTTT
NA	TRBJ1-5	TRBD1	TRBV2	CASQQQGASNQPQHF	TGTGCCAGCCAACAACAGGGGGCTAGCAATCAGCCCCAGCATTTT
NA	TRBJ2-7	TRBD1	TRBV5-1	CASSSGDSYEQYF	TGCGCCAGCAGCTCAGGGGACAGCTACGAGCAGTACTTC